The present T cell receptor beta chain was sequenced within a study of T cell responses to AZD1222 COVID-19 vaccine (dated by TCRdb to about 2021). Notes on the research overall: AZD1222 recipients whose second dose came at about 4 weeks and those whose second dose came at about 12 weeks were combined into one group, since spike-specific TCR depth and breadth did not differ between the two schedules. TCR sequencing was performed for roughly 240 trial participants, of whom around 210 were given two doses of AZD1222 and 26 were given two doses of MenACWY control vaccine. Trial participants were enrolled by age into subgroups of 18-55, 56-69 and 70-plus years, and 148, 28 and 57 TCR-sequenced participants, respectively, were included in these subgroups.

The CDR3 covers 16 residues, taking in both the cysteine and the phenylalanine. The sequence is cut down to CDR3 DNA, 48 bases in frame from base 1. For CDR1 and CDR2, the germline V gene lists MGHRA and YSYEKL. V is cut by 4 bases and J by 8 bases, and the space between the germline ends is 21 bases. Comments on this clone: Its antigen target is currently unknown. No base quality values were provided; no much bigger clone lies one nucleotide off.

In light of the paper, this sample's time point label describes: baseline before first vaccination. Samples from vaccinated people were obtained from the UK trials COV001 and COV002, which included a single-blind randomized controlled phase 2/3 trial of AZD1222 (ChAdOx1 nCoV-19) in healthy adults. Trial participant PBMC samples were collected at day 0 and day 28 after the second dose for TCRbeta chain sequencing. Broad study findings and their caveats: The 56-69-year group was small, and its depth increase did not reach significance, likely because of low power. Because no samples from the day 14 peak response were available, repertoires could be characterized only after the peak T cell response. Participants were mostly white British, with more females than males. The authors suggested clonal diversity may have been underestimated. Conclusions about previously exposed vaccinees were limited because only six or seven AZD1222 recipients were SARS-CoV-2 seropositive at baseline. Nearly half of unique spike-specific TCRs reportedly recognized epitopes outside regions mutated in the B.1.351 and B.1.1.7 variants. Spike-specific TCR breadth and depth rose significantly after two AZD1222 doses compared with day 0 and with MenACWY recipients. The vaccine-associated CD4 TCRs covered the entire spike protein, and the dominant responses fell in regions 160-218 and 743-854.

The CDR3 regions of human TCRbeta chains were subjected to immunosequencing. Turning to the authors' computational methods: TCRs in the repertoires were compared against a reference library of SARS-CoV-2-specific TCRs that had been generated with the MIRA antigen-specificity platform. Breadth was defined as the fraction of unique TCRs that were SARS-CoV-2-associated, and depth was defined as the fraction of total T cells that were SARS-CoV-2-associated. Using the MIRA data, each spike-specific TCR was mapped to the spike region that the TCR reacts to and placed in a CD4 or CD8 class. Log10-transformed breadth and depth values were compared by one-way ANOVA with Sidak's multiple comparisons tests. TCRdb took over this immuneACCESS table, retaining in-frame rearrangements with V and J assigned. Such tables are incomplete; in checked studies, under half of the missing clones stem from an unresolved V gene, and the remainder is unexplained. That table gives V, J and clone size, and the DNA gave D and trimming. Here the sample has about 96,000 clones; about 88% occur a single time. About 1.5% of the sample belongs to the ten largest clones.

The receptor comes from an adult in good health. The sample was peripheral blood, taken on day 0 of AZD1222 vaccination. Recombination joined TRBV4-1 with TRBJ2-1, with a weak D call of TRBD2 (6 bases match). The CDR3 region reads CASSPRGTQDFYEQFF. The DNA reads TGCGCCAGCAGCCCACGCGGGACCCAGGATTTCTATGAGCAGTTCTTC.